The clone carrying this TCR beta chain was recorded at least ten times. What it binds is unknown. After removal of 3 bases from V and 7 bases from J, the junction contained 7 bases not matched to a gene. There are 14 residues in the CDR3. CDR1 is DFQATT and CDR2 is SNEGSKA in the germline V gene (reference sequence). This sample is part of a study of identical twins. Template switching introduced a universal primer site, and the cDNA bore unique molecular identifiers. MiXCR, run by TCRdb on the 5' RACE reads, gives a single entry per CDR3 protein. The data show about 240,000 distinct CDR3 sequences, over 9.5% seen once. Overall study findings and caveats: Twin sharing of out-of-frame TCR alpha was underestimated by models in monozygotic pairs.

The sequencing sample was made of memory T cells sorted from blood. The V call is TRBV20-1, the J call TRBJ2-1; 9 positions match TRBD2. This receptor was identified in a man aged 50-60 years in good health. The CDR3 region is CSASGSGSLNEQFF. The CDR3 region has the DNA TGCAGTGCTAGTGGTAGCGGGAGTCTTAATGAGCAGTTCTTC.